This TCR beta chain stems from a study of cytomegalovirus exposure and HLA in healthy donors. About the study: About 80 million unique TCRs from HLA-typed donors made up an early data release.

Healthy donors of bone marrow made up the group. The PCR had 60 Vbeta and 13 Jbeta primers. The data were produced by immunoSEQ multiplex PCR, yet TCRdb's version contains in-frame clones alone and is incomplete. The table includes 120,000 or so clones, 80% detected once. On this clone itself: Its antigen is not known.

Whole-study findings and limits: In an earlier analysis, about 87% or about 30%: the productive usage of most TCR beta V segments. TCR beta sequences reportedly predicted the HLA-A and HLA-B alleles of most subjects accurately.

The CDR3 extends over 15 amino acids. V was pared by 4 bases and J by 3 bases, with 5 bases of the junction left unmatched. Germline CDR1 and CDR2: SGDLS and YYNGEE. This chain joins TRBV9 and TRBJ2-1; 9 bases are a match to TRBD1. The TCR was taken from a man aged 30-40 years in good health and CMV-seropositive. Source material: PBMCs. This CDR3 reads CASSSGTGRYNEQFF. The CDR3 DNA is TGTGCCAGCAGCTCCGGGACAGGGCGCTACAATGAGCAGTTCTTC. Based on the CDR3 plus reference TRBV9 and TRBJ2-1, the full variable domain is DSGVTQTPKHLITATGQRVTLRCSPRSGDLSVYWYQQSLDQGLQFLIQYYNGEERAKGNILERFSAQQFPDLHSELNLSSLELGDSALYFCASSSGTGRYNEQFFGPGTRLTVL.